The sample holds many counts of the clone carrying this T cell receptor beta chain. The sample originates from a study of T-cell reconstitution after alpha-beta-depleted transplantation in children. Trimming pared 0 bases from V and 6 bases from J, leaving 13 bases between. The CDR3 has 15 amino acids. The germline V gene has CDR1 SGHDN and CDR2 FVKESK. Unique molecular identifiers were used in preparing the TCRbeta library. TCRdb re-derived calls from the PCR reads in MiXCR, one entry per CDR3 protein. This sample carries about 200,000 distinct CDR3 sequences, roughly 6.5% of them seen once, and the ten largest clones take about 5%.

The chain recombines TRBV14 with TRBJ2-3, with D tentatively TRBD1 (6 bases). The sequencing here drew on PBMCs, taken before TCRalphabeta/CD19-depleted stem cell transplant. The sequence was obtained from a girl in the first two years of life with combined immunodeficiency, due to receive a stem cell transplant. In nucleotides, the CDR3 is TGTGCCAGCAGCCAAGATGGGGGACACATGGATACGCAGTATTTT. Residues: CASSQDGGHMDTQYF.